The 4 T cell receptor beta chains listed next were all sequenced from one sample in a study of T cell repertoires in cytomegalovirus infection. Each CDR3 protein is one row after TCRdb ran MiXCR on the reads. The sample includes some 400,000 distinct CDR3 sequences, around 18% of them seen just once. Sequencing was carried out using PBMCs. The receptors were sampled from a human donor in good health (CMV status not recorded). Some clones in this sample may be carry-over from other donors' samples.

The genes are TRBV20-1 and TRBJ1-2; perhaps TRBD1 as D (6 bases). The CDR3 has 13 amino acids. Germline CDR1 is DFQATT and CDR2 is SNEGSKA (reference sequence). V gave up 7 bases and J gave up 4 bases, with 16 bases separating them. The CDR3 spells CSGPTGAGYGYTF. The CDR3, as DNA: TGCAGTGGGCCGACAGGAGCCGGCTATGGCTACACCTTC.

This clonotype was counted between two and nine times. DNA for the CDR3: TGTGCCAGCAGCCGGCACCAAAACGGGGAGCTGTTTTTT. It translates to CASSRHQNGELFF. V gene TRBV11-3 combines with J gene TRBJ2-2; D gene uncertain. CDR3 size: 13 residues. The V gene's germline CDR1 is SGHNT and CDR2 YENEEA. Trimming took off 5 bases at V and 7 bases at J, with 11 bases between the two ends.

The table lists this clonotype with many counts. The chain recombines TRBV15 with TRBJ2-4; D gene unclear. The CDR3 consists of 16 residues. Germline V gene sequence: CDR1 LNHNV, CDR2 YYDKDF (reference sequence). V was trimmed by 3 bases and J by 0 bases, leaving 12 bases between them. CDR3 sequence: CATSSLRAVAKNIQYF. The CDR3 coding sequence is TGTGCCACCAGCAGCTTAAGGGCCGTAGCCAAAAACATTCAGTACTTC.

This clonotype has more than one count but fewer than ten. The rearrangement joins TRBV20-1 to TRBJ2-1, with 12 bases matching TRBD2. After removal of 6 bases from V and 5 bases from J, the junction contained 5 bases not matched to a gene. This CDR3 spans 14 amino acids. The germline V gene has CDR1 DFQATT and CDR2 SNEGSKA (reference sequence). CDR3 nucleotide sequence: TGCAGTGCCCGGACTAGCGGGAACCACAATGAGCAGTTCTTC. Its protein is CSARTSGNHNEQFF.